This T cell receptor beta chain was identified during a study of beta chain features in type 1 diabetes. The CDR3 has 14 amino acids. The J segment lost 0 bases and the V segment lost 7 bases, leaving 2 bases of the junction unmatched. CDR1 LNHDA and CDR2 SQIVND come from the germline V gene (reference sequence). This clone was seen only a few times. Its antigen is unknown. Study-level points and caveats: Among patients with Type 1 diabetes, TCRB CDR3s were moderately but significantly shorter in every one of the four CD4+ subsets.

Of the isolated RNA, all was reverse transcribed, and so the sequenced material was expressed TCRB transcripts. The data were produced by immunoSEQ multiplex PCR, yet TCRdb's version contains in-frame clones alone and is incomplete. The sample records under 950,000 clones, 15% to 20% being singletons. The sample comprised naive CD4+ T cells from blood. The clonotype was recovered from a woman between 18 and 29 years old in good health. The chain couples TRBV19 to TRBJ1-4, with 7 bases aligning to TRBD1. The CDR3 loop is CASNTGATNEKLFF. The CDR3 coding sequence is TGTGCCAGTAACACAGGGGCAACTAATGAAAAACTGTTTTTT.